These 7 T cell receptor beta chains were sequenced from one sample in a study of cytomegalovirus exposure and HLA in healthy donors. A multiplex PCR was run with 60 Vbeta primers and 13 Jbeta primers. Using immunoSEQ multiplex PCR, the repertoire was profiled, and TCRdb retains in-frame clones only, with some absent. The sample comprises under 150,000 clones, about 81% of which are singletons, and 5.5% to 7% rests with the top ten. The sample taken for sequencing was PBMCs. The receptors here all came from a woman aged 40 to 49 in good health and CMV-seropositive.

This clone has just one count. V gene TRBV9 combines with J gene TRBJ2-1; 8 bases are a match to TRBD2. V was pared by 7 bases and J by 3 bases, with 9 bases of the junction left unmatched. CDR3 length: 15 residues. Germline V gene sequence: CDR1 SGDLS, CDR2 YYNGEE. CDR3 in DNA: TGTGCCAGCGCCGGGGGGCGGGGGGACTACAATGAGCAGTTCTTC. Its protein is CASAGGRGDYNEQFF.

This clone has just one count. The CDR3 coding sequence is TGCGCCAGCAGCCAACCAAGGGAGATGAGGATGTCGACTGAGCAGTTCTTC. Protein sequence: CASSQPREMRMSTEQFF. The genes are TRBV4-1 and TRBJ2-1; the D gene is possibly TRBD2 (5 bases). Looked up from germline, CDR1 is MGHRA and CDR2 is YSYEKL. The ends were cut back, 2 bases at V and 9 bases at J, with 23 bases in the middle. This CDR3 contains 17 residues.

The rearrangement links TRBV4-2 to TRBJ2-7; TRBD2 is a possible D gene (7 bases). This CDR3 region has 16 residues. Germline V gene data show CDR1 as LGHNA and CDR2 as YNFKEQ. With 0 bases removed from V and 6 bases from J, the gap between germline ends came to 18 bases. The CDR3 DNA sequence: TGTGCCAGCAGCCAAGAGAGGGGGGGCGGGAGTGGCGAGCAGTACTTC. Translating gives CASSQERGGGSGEQYF.

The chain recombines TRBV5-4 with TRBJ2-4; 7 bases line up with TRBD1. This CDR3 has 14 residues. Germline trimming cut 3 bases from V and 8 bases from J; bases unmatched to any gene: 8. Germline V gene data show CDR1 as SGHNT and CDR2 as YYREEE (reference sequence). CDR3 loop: CASSWGQFVDIQYF. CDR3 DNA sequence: TGTGCCAGCAGCTGGGGACAGTTCGTCGACATTCAGTACTTC.

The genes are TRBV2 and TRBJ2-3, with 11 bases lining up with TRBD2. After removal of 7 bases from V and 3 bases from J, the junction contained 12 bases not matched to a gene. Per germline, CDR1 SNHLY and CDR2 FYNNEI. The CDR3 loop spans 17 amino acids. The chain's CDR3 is CASTNNGLAGQTDTQYF. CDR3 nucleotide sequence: TGTGCCAGCACCAACAACGGACTAGCGGGTCAGACAGATACGCAGTATTTT.

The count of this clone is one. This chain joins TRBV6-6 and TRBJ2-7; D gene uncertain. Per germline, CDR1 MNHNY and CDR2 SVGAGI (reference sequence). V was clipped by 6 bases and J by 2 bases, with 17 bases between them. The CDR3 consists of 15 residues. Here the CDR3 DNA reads TGTGCCAGCAGGGTTGACGGAGTCTCGACCTACGAGCAGTACTTC. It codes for CASRVDGVSTYEQYF.

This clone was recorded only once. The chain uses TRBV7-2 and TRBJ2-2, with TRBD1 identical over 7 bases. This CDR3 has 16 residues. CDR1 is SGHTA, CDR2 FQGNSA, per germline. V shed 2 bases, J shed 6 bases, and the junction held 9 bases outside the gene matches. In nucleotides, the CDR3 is TGTGCCAGCAGCTTAAACCCGGGCCAGGGGGCCGGGGAGCTGTTTTTT. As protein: CASSLNPGQGAGELFF.